These 16 T cell receptor beta chains originate from one sample sequenced in a study of blood T cell repertoires in COVID-19. Libraries were prepared by immunoSEQ multiplex PCR; TCRdb keeps only in-frame clonotypes and omits some of them. The table lists some 160,000 clones, approximately 80% of them singletons. The sequencing input was peripheral blood. The receptors derive from a woman aged 45 to 65 with acute or convalescent COVID-19.

This clone was observed a few times. The rearrangement links TRBV21-1 to TRBJ2-3; the table's D call TRBD2 went unverified against the DNA. TRBV21-1 is recorded as a pseudogene. This CDR3 is built from 18 residues. CDR3 residues: CASSNIGLAGVSTDTQYF. CDR3 bases: TGTGCCAGCAGCAATATTGGACTAGCGGGGGTTAGCACAGATACGCAGTATTTT.

This chain joins TRBV30 and TRBJ1-2, with D possibly TRBD1 on 5 matching bases. This CDR3 is 11 amino acids long. Trimming took 0 bases from V and 9 from J, leaving 8 bases between them. Germline CDR1 GTSNPN, CDR2 SVGIG (reference sequence). The CDR3 region is CAWSVGASYTF. The CDR3 region has the DNA TGTGCCTGGAGTGTAGGGGCTAGCTACACCTTC.

The chain couples TRBV21-1 to TRBJ2-7; the DNA was not compared with TRBD1, the D call given in the table. TRBV21-1 is tagged as a pseudogene. The CDR3 has 16 amino acids. The CDR3 nucleotides read TGTGCCAGCAGCAGATTCATGGGACACACCCCTCGGGAGCAGTACTTC. Translating it yields CASSRFMGHTPREQYF.

The genes are TRBV28 and TRBJ1-2; no reliable D call. V lost 2 bases and J 9 bases, leaving 22 bases between the germline ends. The CDR3 is made up of 16 amino acids. Germline V gene data show CDR1 as MDHEN and CDR2 as SYDVKM. CDR3 sequence (DNA): TGTGCCAGCAGTTTACCGTTCACCGGAGCGCATAGTAGCTACACCTTC. It codes for CASSLPFTGAHSSYTF.

The genes are TRBV7-2 and TRBJ2-7; maybe TRBD1 (6 bases). In germline, CDR1 is SGHTA, CDR2 FQGNSA. This CDR3 has 14 amino acids. Trimming stripped 3 bases from V and 5 bases from J, with 14 bases between. Here the CDR3 reads CASSFLGQGHEQYF. The CDR3 DNA reads TGTGCCAGCAGCTTCCTGGGGCAGGGGCACGAGCAGTACTTC.

The rearrangement joins TRBV14 to TRBJ2-1, with 12 bases lining up with TRBD1. Germline values: CDR1 SGHDN, CDR2 FVKESK. Trimming took 6 bases from V and 7 from J; bases not matched to a gene: 1. The CDR3 loop spans 13 amino acids. The CDR3 is CASRGQGANEQFF. The CDR3 DNA is TGTGCCAGCAGGGGACAGGGGGCTAATGAGCAGTTCTTC.

V and J are TRBV6-5 and TRBJ1-4; 7 nucleotides line up with TRBD1. This CDR3 contains 14 residues. With V trimmed by 8 bases and J by 5 bases, 8 bases remained unmatched. Germline V CDR1 and CDR2: MNHEY, SVGAGI. CDR3 protein: CASGTGTVNEKLFF. The CDR3 bases are TGTGCCAGCGGCACAGGGACAGTCAATGAAAAACTGTTTTTT.

This rearrangement joins TRBV6-5 to TRBJ1-1; 10 bases line up with TRBD1. J lost 3 bases, V lost 7 bases, and 8 bases had no gene match. The CDR3 covers 15 residues. Per germline, CDR1 MNHEY and CDR2 SVGAGI. The CDR3 DNA reads as TGTGCCAGCACCTTAACCGGGACAGGGGACACTGAAGCTTTCTTT. Its protein product is CASTLTGTGDTEAFF.

This sequence joins TRBV5-1 and TRBJ1-4; 11 bases fit TRBD1. Trimming cost V 4 bases and J 4 bases; bases outside gene matches: 3. The CDR3 consists of 15 residues. Per germline, CDR1 SGHRS and CDR2 YFSETQ. The CDR3 DNA sequence: TGCGCCAGCAGCGGACAGGGGGCGGGTAATGAAAAACTGTTTTTT. This encodes CASSGQGAGNEKLFF.

The chain links TRBV28 to TRBJ1-2; D gene ambiguous. Trimming cost V 4 bases and J 0 bases, with 9 bases left between them. This CDR3 has 14 residues. The germline CDR1 and CDR2 sequences are MDHEN and SYDVKM. CDR3 sequence (DNA): TGTGCCAGCAGTTCGTCAGAAGCTAACTATGGCTACACCTTC. This encodes CASSSSEANYGYTF.

This chain links TRBV24-1 with TRBJ1-5; 9 bases line up with TRBD1. The CDR3 runs 18 residues. CDR1 is KGHDR, CDR2 SFDVKD, per germline. Losses at the gene ends were 2 bases for V and 1 base for J; bases not matched to a gene: 8. CDR3 sequence (DNA): TGTGCCACCAGTGATTCCGGGACAGGGTTTGGGAGCAATCAGCCCCAGCATTTT. Translated, it gives CATSDSGTGFGSNQPQHF.

This sequence joins TRBV30 and TRBJ1-6; no firm D call. CDR1 and CDR2 from the germline V gene are GTSNPN and SVGIG (reference sequence). The CDR3 consists of 13 residues. V lost 5 bases and J lost 7, with 12 bases in between. The CDR3: CAWSYMENSPLHF. The CDR3 bases are TGTGCCTGGTCCTATATGGAGAATTCACCCCTCCACTTT.

This clone was observed once. The rearrangement joins TRBV10-3 to TRBJ1-2; no reliable D call. The CDR3 covers 12 residues. Germline V gene sequence: CDR1 ENHRY, CDR2 SYGVKD. The V gene lost 1 base and the J gene lost 8 bases, with 8 bases spanning the gap. The CDR3 coding sequence is TGTGCCATCAGTGAGTTAGCGCTGGGCTACACCTTC. Protein sequence: CAISELALGYTF.

V is TRBV6-2 or TRBV6-3 and J is TRBJ2-5; 9 nucleotides match TRBD1. Germline trimming cut 6 bases from V and 2 bases from J; bases unmatched to any gene: 7. Germline V gene lookup returns CDR1 MNHEY and CDR2 SVGEGT. The CDR3 runs to 15 residues. The CDR3 sequence: CASSAPGQGQETQYF. DNA for the CDR3: TGTGCCAGCAGCGCACCGGGACAGGGACAAGAGACCCAGTACTTC.

The chain joins TRBV5-5 to TRBJ2-5; 7 bases agree with TRBD1. The V and J ends lost 1 base and 8 bases, in that order; junction bases with no gene match: 5. The germline V gene has CDR1 SGHKS and CDR2 YYEKEE (reference sequence). This CDR3 comprises 13 residues. Here the CDR3 DNA reads TGTGCCAGCAGCTTGCAGGGGGTGTACACCCAGTACTTC. Translated: CASSLQGVYTQYF.

The V gene is TRBV5-1, the J gene TRBJ2-2, with D unresolved. This CDR3 has 15 residues. Between the trimmed V and J ends, which lost 0 bases and 4 bases, there was a span of 10 bases. Per the germline V gene, CDR1 is SGHRS and CDR2 is YFSETQ. CDR3 DNA: TGCGCCAGCAGCTTGGCAGCAGGCTCCACCGGGGAGCTGTTTTTT. Protein: CASSLAAGSTGELFF.